The entry below describes one T cell receptor beta chain. V was shortened by 3 bases and J by 0 bases, with 6 bases between the two germline ends. Germline values: CDR1 SGHNT, CDR2 YYREEE (reference sequence). The CDR3 contains 14 residues. The data originate from a study of control samples from healthy donors and cancer patients. Only in-frame clones appear in the TCRdb table, and some are missing; sequencing was by immunoSEQ multiplex PCR. This sample has fewer than 60,000 clones; approximately 83% occur once, and the top ten carry 2.8%. Sample: PBMCs. This receptor was obtained from a woman aged 45 to 65 with lung cancer. This chain uses TRBV5-4 with TRBJ2-2; weak D call: TRBD1 (6 bases). DNA of the CDR3: TGTGCCAGCAGCTGGACAGCGAACACCGGGGAGCTGTTTTTT. Residues: CASSWTANTGELFF.